The clone carrying this T cell receptor (beta chain) was seen more than once but under ten times. The data belong to a study of OX40 agonist ivuxolimab in advanced cancers. Germline trimming cut 6 bases from V and 2 bases from J; bases unmatched to any gene: 1. The germline V gene has CDR1 SGHRS and CDR2 YFSETQ. The length of the CDR3 is 13 residues. The data were produced by immunoSEQ multiplex PCR, yet TCRdb's version contains in-frame clones alone and is incomplete. The sample includes 30,000 to 45,000 clones, more than 75% of them seen just once. The sequence was obtained from an adult with an advanced solid tumor such as melanoma, head and neck, liver or kidney cancer. The rearrangement uses TRBV5-1 and TRBJ2-1; 8 positions agree with TRBD1. The input for sequencing was CD4+ or CD8+ T cells sorted from blood, taken in a trial of the OX40 agonist ivuxolimab. This CDR3 is CASNRGTYNEQFF. The CDR3 bases are TGCGCCAGCAACAGGGGGACCTACAATGAGCAGTTCTTC.